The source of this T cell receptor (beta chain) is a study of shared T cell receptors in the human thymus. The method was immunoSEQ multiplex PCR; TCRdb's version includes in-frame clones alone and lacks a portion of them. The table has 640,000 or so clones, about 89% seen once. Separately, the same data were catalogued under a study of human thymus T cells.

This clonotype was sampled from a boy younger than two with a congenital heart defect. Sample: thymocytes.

CDR3: CASSSPRGGSNTGELFF. The CDR3 nucleotides are TGTGCCAGCAGCTCCCCCAGAGGAGGGTCGAACACCGGGGAGCTGTTTTTT. This chain uses TRBV7-9 with TRBJ2-2; weak D call: TRBD2 (6 bases). The CDR3 length is 17 residues. V was cut by 4 bases and J by 0 bases, with 15 bases left in between. CDR1 is SEHNR and CDR2 is FQNEAQ in the germline V gene (reference sequence).